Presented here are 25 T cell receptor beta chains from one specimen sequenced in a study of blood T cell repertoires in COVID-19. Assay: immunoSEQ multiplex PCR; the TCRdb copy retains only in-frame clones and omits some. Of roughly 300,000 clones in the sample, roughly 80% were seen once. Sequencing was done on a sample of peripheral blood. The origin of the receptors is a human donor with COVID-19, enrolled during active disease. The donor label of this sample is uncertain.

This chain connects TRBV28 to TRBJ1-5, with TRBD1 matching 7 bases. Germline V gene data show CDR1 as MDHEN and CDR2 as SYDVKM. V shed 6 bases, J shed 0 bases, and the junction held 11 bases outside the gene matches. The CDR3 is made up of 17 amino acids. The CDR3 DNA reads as TGTGCCAGCAGACGGGGGACAGATCGGTATAGCAATCAGCCCCAGCATTTT. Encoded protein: CASRRGTDRYSNQPQHF.

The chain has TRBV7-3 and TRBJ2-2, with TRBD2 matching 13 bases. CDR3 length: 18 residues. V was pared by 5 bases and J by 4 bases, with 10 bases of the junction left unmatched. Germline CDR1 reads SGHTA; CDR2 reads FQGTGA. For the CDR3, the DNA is TGTGCCAGCAGCCCTGTACGGGGACTAGCGGGACGCACCGGGGAGCTGTTTTTT. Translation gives CASSPVRGLAGRTGELFF.

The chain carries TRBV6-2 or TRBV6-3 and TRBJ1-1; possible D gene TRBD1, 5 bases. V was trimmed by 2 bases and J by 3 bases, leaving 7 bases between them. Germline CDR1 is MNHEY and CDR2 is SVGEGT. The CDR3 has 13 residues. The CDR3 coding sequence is TGTGCCAGCAGTTACCTCAGGGACACTGAAGCTTTCTTT. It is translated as CASSYLRDTEAFF.

CDR3 in DNA: TGTGCCAGTAGTATAGTAGGACAGGTCAATCAGCCCCAGCATTTT. Translation: CASSIVGQVNQPQHF. The V and J genes are TRBV19 and TRBJ1-5; TRBD1 matches 7 bases. Germline V gene data show CDR1 as LNHDA and CDR2 as SQIVND (reference sequence). This CDR3 comprises 15 residues. The J segment lost 3 bases and the V segment lost 1 base, leaving 3 bases of the junction unmatched.

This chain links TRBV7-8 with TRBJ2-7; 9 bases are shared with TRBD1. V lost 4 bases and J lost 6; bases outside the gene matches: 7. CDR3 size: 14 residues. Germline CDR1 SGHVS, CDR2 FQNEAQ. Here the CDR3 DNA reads TGTGCCAGCAGCTCCGGGACAGGGTTAAGCGAGCAGTACTTC. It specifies CASSSGTGLSEQYF.

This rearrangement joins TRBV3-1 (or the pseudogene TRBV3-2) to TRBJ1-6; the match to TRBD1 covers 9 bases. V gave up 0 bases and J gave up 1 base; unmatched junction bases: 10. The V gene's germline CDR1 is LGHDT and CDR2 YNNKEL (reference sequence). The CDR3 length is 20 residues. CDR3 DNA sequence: TGTGCCAGCAGCCAAGATCCTGGGACAGGGAGTGGATCCTATAATTCACCCCTCCACTTT. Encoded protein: CASSQDPGTGSGSYNSPLHF.

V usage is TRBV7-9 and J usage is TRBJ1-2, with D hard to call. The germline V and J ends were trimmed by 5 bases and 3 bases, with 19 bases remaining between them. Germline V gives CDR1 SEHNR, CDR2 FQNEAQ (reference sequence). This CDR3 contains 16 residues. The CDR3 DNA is TGTGCCAGCAGCCCGTGGCGGGCAGCCTCTCACTATGGCTACACCTTC. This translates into CASSPWRAASHYGYTF.

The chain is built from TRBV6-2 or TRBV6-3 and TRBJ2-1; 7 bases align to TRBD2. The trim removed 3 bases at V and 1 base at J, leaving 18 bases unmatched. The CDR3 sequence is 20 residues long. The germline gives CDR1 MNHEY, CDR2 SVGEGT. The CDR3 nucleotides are TGTGCCAGCAGTTATTCCCTGGGGGGGTTGAGGATAGGGTCCTACAATGAGCAGTTCTTC. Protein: CASSYSLGGLRIGSYNEQFF.

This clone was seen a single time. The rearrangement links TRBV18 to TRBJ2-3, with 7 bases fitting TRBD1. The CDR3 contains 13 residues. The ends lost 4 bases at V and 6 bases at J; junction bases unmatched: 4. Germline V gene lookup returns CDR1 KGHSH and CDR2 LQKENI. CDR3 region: CASSQGARDTQYF. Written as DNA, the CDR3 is TGTGCCAGCTCACAGGGGGCCCGTGATACGCAGTATTTT. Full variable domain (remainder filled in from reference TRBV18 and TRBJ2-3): NAGVMQNPRHLVRRRGQEARLRCSPMKGHSHVYWYRQLPEEGLKFMVYLQKENIIDESGMPKERFSAEFPKEGPSILRIQQVVRGDSAAYFCASSQGARDTQYFGPGTRLTVL.

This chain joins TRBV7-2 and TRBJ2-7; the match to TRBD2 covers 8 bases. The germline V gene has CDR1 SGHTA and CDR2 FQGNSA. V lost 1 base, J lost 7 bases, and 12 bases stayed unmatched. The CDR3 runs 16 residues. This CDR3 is CASSLDLAGGRGEQYF. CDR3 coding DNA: TGTGCCAGCAGCTTAGACTTGGCGGGAGGAAGGGGGGAGCAGTACTTC.

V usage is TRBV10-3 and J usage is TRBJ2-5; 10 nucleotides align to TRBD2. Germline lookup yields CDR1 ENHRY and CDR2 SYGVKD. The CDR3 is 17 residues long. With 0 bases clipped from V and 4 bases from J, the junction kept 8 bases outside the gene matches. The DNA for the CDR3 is TGTGCCATCAGTGAGTCGATTGGAGCGGGAGGGCGAGAGACCCAGTACTTC. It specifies CAISESIGAGGRETQYF.

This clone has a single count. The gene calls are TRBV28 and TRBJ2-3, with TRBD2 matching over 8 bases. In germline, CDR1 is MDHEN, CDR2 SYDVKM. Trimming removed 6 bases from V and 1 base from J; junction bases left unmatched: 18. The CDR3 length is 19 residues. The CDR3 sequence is CASSKTLAEYAQGTDTQYF. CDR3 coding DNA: TGTGCCAGCAGCAAGACACTAGCGGAATATGCGCAGGGCACAGATACGCAGTATTTT.

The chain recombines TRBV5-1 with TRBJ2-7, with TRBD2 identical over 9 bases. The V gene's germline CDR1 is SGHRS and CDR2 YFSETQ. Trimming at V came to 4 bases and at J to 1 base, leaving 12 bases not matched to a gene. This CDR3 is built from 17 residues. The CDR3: CASSDPLSGGPSYEQYF. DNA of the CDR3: TGCGCCAGCAGCGACCCATTAAGCGGGGGGCCTTCCTACGAGCAGTACTTC.

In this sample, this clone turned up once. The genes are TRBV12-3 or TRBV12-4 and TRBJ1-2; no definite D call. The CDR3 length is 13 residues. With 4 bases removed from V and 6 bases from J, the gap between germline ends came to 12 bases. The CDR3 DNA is TGTGCCAGCAGTTCAGGCCCTTGGGATGGCTACACCTTC. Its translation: CASSSGPWDGYTF.

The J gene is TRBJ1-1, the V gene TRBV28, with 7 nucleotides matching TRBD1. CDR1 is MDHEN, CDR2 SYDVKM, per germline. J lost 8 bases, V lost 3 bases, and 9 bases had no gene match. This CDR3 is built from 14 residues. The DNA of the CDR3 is TGTGCCAGCAGTTTCGTGAGGGGGCAGTACGAAGCTTTCTTT. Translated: CASSFVRGQYEAFF.

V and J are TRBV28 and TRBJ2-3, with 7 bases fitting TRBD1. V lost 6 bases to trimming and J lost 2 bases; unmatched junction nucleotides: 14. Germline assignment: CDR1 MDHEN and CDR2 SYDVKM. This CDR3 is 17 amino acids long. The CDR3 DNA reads TGTGCCAGCAGGGCGTCCGGGACAGCAATCCACACAGATACGCAGTATTTT. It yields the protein CASRASGTAIHTDTQYF.

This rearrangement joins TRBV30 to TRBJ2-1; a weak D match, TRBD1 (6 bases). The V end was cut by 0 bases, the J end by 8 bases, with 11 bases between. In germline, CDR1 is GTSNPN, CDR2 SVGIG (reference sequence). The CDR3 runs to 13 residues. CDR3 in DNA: TGTGCCTGGAGTGTACAGGGATTGGATGAGCAGTTCTTC. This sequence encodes CAWSVQGLDEQFF. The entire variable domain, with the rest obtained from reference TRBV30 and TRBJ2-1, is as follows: SQTIHQWPATLVQPVGSPLSLECTVEGTSNPNLYWYRQAAGRGLQLLFYSVGIGQISSEVPQNLSASRPQDRQFILSSKKLLLSDSGFYLCAWSVQGLDEQFFGPGTRLTVL.

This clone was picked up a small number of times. CDR3 amino acids: CASSQQGAHGGELFF. The CDR3 nucleotides are TGTGCCAGCAGCCAACAGGGGGCGCATGGCGGGGAGCTGTTTTTT. The chain joins TRBV3-1 (or the pseudogene TRBV3-2) to TRBJ2-2, with 8 bases that match TRBD1. CDR1 is LGHDT, CDR2 YNNKEL, per germline (reference sequence). The CDR3 loop spans 15 amino acids. The ends lost 2 bases at V and 7 bases at J; junction bases unmatched: 6.

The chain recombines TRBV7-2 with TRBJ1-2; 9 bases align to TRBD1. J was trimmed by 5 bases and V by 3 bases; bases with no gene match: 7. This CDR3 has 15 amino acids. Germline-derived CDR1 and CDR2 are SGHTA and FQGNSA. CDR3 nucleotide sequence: TGTGCCAGCAGCTTCGACAGGGGGACTGGGTATGGCTACACCTTC. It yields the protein CASSFDRGTGYGYTF.

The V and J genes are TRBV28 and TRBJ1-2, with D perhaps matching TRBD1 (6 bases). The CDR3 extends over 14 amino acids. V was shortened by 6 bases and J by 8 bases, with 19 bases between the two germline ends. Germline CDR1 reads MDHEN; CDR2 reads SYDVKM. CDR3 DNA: TGTGCCAGCAGACAGGGTGGATATATAAGGGGCTACACCTTC. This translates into CASRQGGYIRGYTF.

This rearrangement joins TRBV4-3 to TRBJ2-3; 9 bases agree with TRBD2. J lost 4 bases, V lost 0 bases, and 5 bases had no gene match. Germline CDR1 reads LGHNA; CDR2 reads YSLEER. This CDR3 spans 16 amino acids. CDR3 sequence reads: CASSQDTRGGADTQYF. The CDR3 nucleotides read TGCGCCAGCAGCCAAGATACGCGGGGGGGGGCAGATACGCAGTATTTT.

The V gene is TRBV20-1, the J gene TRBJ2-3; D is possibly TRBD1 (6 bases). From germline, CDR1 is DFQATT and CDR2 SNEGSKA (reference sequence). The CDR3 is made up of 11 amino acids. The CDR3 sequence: CRAGETDTQYF. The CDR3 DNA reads TGCAGGGCAGGGGAGACAGATACGCAGTATTTT.

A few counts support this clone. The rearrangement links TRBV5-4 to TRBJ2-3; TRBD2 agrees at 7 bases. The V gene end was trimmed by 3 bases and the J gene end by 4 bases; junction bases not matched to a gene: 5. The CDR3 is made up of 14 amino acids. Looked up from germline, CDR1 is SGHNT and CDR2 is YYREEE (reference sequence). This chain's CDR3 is CASSSAGVPDTQYF. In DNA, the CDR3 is TGTGCCAGCAGCTCTGCGGGAGTCCCAGATACGCAGTATTTT.

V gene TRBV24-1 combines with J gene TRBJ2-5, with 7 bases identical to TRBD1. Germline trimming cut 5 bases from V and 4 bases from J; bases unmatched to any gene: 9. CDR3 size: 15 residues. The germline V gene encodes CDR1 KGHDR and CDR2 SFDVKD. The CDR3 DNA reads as TGTGCCACCAGTGTACAGGGGCAGTTGGGAGAGACCCAGTACTTC. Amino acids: CATSVQGQLGETQYF.

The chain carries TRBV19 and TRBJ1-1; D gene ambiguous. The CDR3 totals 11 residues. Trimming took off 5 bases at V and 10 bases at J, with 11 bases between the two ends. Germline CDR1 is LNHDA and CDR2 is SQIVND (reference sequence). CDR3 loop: CASSATGGAFF. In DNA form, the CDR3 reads TGTGCCAGTAGTGCAACGGGTGGAGCTTTCTTT.